This is a list of T cell receptor beta chains from one sample in a study of T cell responses to AZD1222 COVID-19 vaccine. The table came from immunoSEQ multiplex PCR; TCRdb's copy has only in-frame clones and leaves some out. Of 80,000 to 95,000 clones listed, 88% were seen once; the top ten hold 6.9%. The sample here was peripheral blood, taken 28 days after the second AZD1222 dose. The receptors here all came from an adult who received the AZD1222 COVID-19 vaccine. Each CDR3 is given with its conserved first and last residue. Fields, in order: J gene, clone size, V gene, D gene, CDR3 protein, CDR3 DNA. The D gene is left open where the match is weak. Size is stated for part of the rows, as once, few or many counts, or as a class when the clone is expanded.

j_gene: TRBJ2-1
abundance: .
v_gene: TRBV3-1/TRBV3-2
d_gene: TRBD2
CDR3aa: CASSPALLAGRYNEQFF
CDR3nt: TGTGCCAGCAGCCCGGCCCTCCTAGCGGGCCGATACAATGAGCAGTTCTTC

j_gene: TRBJ2-7
abundance: .
v_gene: TRBV5-4
d_gene: .
CDR3aa: CASSLRGQDYEQYF
CDR3nt: TGTGCCAGCAGCTTACGGGGGCAGGACTACGAGCAGTACTTC

j_gene: TRBJ2-7
abundance: .
v_gene: TRBV18
d_gene: TRBD1
CDR3aa: CASSPGQGAYEQYF
CDR3nt: TGTGCCAGCTCACCTGGCCAGGGGGCTTACGAGCAGTACTTC

j_gene: TRBJ1-2
abundance: .
v_gene: TRBV6-1
d_gene: .
CDR3aa: CASSEPSRGYTF
CDR3nt: TGTGCCAGCAGTGAACCTTCACGTGGCTACACCTTC

j_gene: TRBJ1-3
abundance: .
v_gene: TRBV6-5
d_gene: TRBD1
CDR3aa: CASKGTGTGNTIYF
CDR3nt: TGTGCCAGCAAAGGGACAGGGACTGGAAACACCATATATTTT

j_gene: TRBJ1-1
abundance: .
v_gene: TRBV5-1
d_gene: .
CDR3aa: CASSLAGSWGTEAFF
CDR3nt: TGCGCCAGCAGCCTAGCGGGGTCGTGGGGCACTGAAGCTTTCTTT

j_gene: TRBJ1-5
abundance: .
v_gene: TRBV15
d_gene: TRBD1
CDR3aa: CATSREPGQGNQPQHF
CDR3nt: TGTGCCACCAGCAGAGAGCCGGGACAGGGTAATCAGCCCCAGCATTTT

j_gene: TRBJ2-3
abundance: once
v_gene: TRBV3-1/TRBV3-2
d_gene: TRBD2
CDR3aa: CASSQEAPLAGGHDTQYF
CDR3nt: TGTGCCAGCAGCCAAGAGGCCCCGCTAGCGGGAGGGCATGATACGCAGTATTTT

j_gene: TRBJ2-1
abundance: .
v_gene: TRBV3-1/TRBV3-2
d_gene: TRBD2
CDR3aa: CASSTAGTRGFF
CDR3nt: TGTGCCAGCAGCACCGCCGGGACTAGAGGGTTCTTC

j_gene: TRBJ1-5
abundance: .
v_gene: TRBV14
d_gene: TRBD1
CDR3aa: CASSRDRAQPQHF
CDR3nt: TGTGCCAGCAGCCGGGACAGGGCCCAGCCCCAGCATTTT

j_gene: TRBJ2-7
abundance: .
v_gene: TRBV7-2
d_gene: .
CDR3aa: CASSPILASVYEQYF
CDR3nt: TGTGCCAGCAGCCCTATCCTAGCTAGCGTCTACGAGCAGTACTTC

j_gene: TRBJ2-3
abundance: .
v_gene: TRBV7-2
d_gene: .
CDR3aa: CASSSDWVGTDTQYF
CDR3nt: TGTGCCAGCAGCTCCGACTGGGTTGGCACAGATACGCAGTATTTT

j_gene: TRBJ1-3
abundance: .
v_gene: TRBV10-3
d_gene: .
CDR3aa: CAIRLNRAGNTIYF
CDR3nt: TGTGCCATCCGACTGAACAGGGCTGGAAACACCATATATTTT

j_gene: TRBJ2-2
abundance: .
v_gene: TRBV28
d_gene: .
CDR3aa: CASKVGTLNTGELFF
CDR3nt: TGTGCCAGCAAAGTAGGGACTTTGAACACCGGGGAGCTGTTTTTT

j_gene: TRBJ1-4
abundance: .
v_gene: TRBV2
d_gene: .
CDR3aa: CASIAGQNEKLFF
CDR3nt: TGTGCCAGCATTGCGGGCCAAAATGAAAAACTGTTTTTT

j_gene: TRBJ1-5
abundance: .
v_gene: TRBV5-1
d_gene: .
CDR3aa: CASSLGPDNQPQHF
CDR3nt: TGCGCCAGCAGCTTGGGACCCGACAATCAGCCCCAGCATTTT

j_gene: TRBJ2-4
abundance: once
v_gene: TRBV7-8
d_gene: .
CDR3aa: CASSPRWGPLAKNIQYF
CDR3nt: TGTGCCAGCAGCCCCCGATGGGGGCCCTTAGCCAAAAACATTCAGTACTTC

j_gene: TRBJ2-2
abundance: .
v_gene: TRBV30
d_gene: TRBD2
CDR3aa: CASEGRAAGELFF
CDR3nt: TGTGCCTCCGAAGGGAGGGCCGCCGGGGAGCTGTTTTTT

j_gene: TRBJ1-2
abundance: .
v_gene: TRBV3-1/TRBV3-2
d_gene: .
CDR3aa: CASRGHETTNYGYTF
CDR3nt: TGTGCCAGCAGAGGACATGAGACGACTAACTATGGCTACACCTTC

j_gene: TRBJ2-7
abundance: .
v_gene: TRBV18
d_gene: .
CDR3aa: CASSPIQGSVDEQYF
CDR3nt: TGTGCCAGCTCACCAATACAAGGTAGCGTCGACGAGCAGTACTTC